One and the same sample provided the 18 T cell receptor beta chains below, sequenced in a study of cytomegalovirus exposure and HLA in healthy donors. Researchers ran the PCR with 60 Vbeta and 13 Jbeta primers. The method was immunoSEQ multiplex PCR; TCRdb's version includes in-frame clones alone and lacks a portion of them. There are 150,000 or so clones in the sample; approximately 74% occur only once, and roughly 7.5% lies in the top ten. Material for sequencing was PBMCs. The origin of the receptors is a male donor in good health and CMV-seronegative.

The J gene is TRBJ1-1, the V gene TRBV7-2; D not certain. The CDR3 consists of 13 residues. Germline V gives CDR1 SGHTA, CDR2 FQGNSA. The V end was cut by 4 bases, the J end by 0 bases, with 6 bases between. CDR3 amino acids: CASSSGVNTEAFF. In DNA form, the CDR3 reads TGTGCCAGCAGCTCGGGAGTGAACACTGAAGCTTTCTTT.

This chain links TRBV7-9 with TRBJ1-2; possibly TRBD1 for D (5 bases). Germline V gene sequence: CDR1 SEHNR, CDR2 FQNEAQ (reference sequence). CDR3 length equals 15 residues. Trimming removed 5 bases at V and 6 bases at J, with 19 bases between. The CDR3 DNA follows: TGTGCCAGCAGCCTCACCCAAACAGGATTTCATGGCTACACCTTC. Translation: CASSLTQTGFHGYTF.

V is TRBV15 and J is TRBJ2-3; 13 nucleotides align to TRBD2. The junction had 16 bases not matched to a gene; V was cut back by 1 base and J by 6 bases. CDR1 and CDR2 from the germline V gene are LNHNV and YYDKDF (reference sequence). The CDR3 spans 20 residues. CDR3 DNA sequence: TGTGCCACCAGCAGAGGACCCTATCGGACTAGCGGGGGACAGGTGGATACGCAGTATTTT. It is translated as CATSRGPYRTSGGQVDTQYF.

The chain is built from TRBV11-1 and TRBJ2-7, with 7 nucleotides matching TRBD2. The junction had 7 bases not matched to a gene; V was cut back by 5 bases and J by 3 bases. CDR1 and CDR2 (germline): SGHAT, FQDESV (reference sequence). The CDR3 runs 14 residues. For the CDR3, the DNA is TGTGCCAGCAGCCCAAGGGACTACAGCTACGAGCAGTACTTC. Its translation: CASSPRDYSYEQYF.

The chain combines TRBV5-1 with TRBJ2-1; D gene ambiguous. CDR3 size: 17 residues. V gave up 4 bases and J gave up 2 bases, with 19 bases separating them. Germline V gene sequence: CDR1 SGHRS, CDR2 YFSETQ. CDR3 sequence (DNA): TGCGCCAGCAGCCTTGTTGGGTTTGGCAGGCCCTACAATGAGCAGTTCTTC. Encoded protein: CASSLVGFGRPYNEQFF.

The rearrangement uses TRBV7-8 and TRBJ2-5; a weak D match, TRBD2 (6 bases). The V and J ends lost 1 base and 1 base respectively, with 10 bases between them. This CDR3 is 15 amino acids long. Germline values: CDR1 SGHVS, CDR2 FQNEAQ. This CDR3 reads CASSLVLGGQETQYF. CDR3 bases: TGTGCCAGCAGCTTAGTTTTGGGGGGCCAAGAGACCCAGTACTTC.

This chain links TRBV6-1 with TRBJ2-7, with TRBD1 identical over 9 bases. The CDR3 has 14 residues. Germline V lookup: CDR1 MNHNS, CDR2 SASEGT. Unmatched junction bases numbered 4, after V lost 4 bases and J lost 3 bases. CDR3 region: CASSGPGQGYEQYF. DNA of the CDR3: TGTGCCAGCAGTGGCCCGGGACAGGGCTACGAGCAGTACTTC.

V is TRBV15 and J is TRBJ1-4, with 7 positions matching TRBD1. CDR3 length equals 15 residues. J was trimmed by 6 bases and V by 3 bases; bases with no gene match: 7. Germline CDR1 reads LNHNV; CDR2 reads YYDKDF (reference sequence). The CDR3 region has the DNA TGTGCCACCAGCAGTCCAGGGGGTAGGGATGAAAAACTGTTTTTT. Its protein product is CATSSPGGRDEKLFF.

The chain employs TRBV4-1 and TRBJ2-7, with 8 bases identical to TRBD1. The J segment lost 3 bases and the V segment lost 2 bases, leaving 3 bases of the junction unmatched. This CDR3 comprises 14 residues. Germline V gives CDR1 MGHRA, CDR2 YSYEKL. Written as DNA, the CDR3 is TGCGCCAGCAGCCAATGGACAGGGAACTACGAGCAGTACTTC. Residues: CASSQWTGNYEQYF.

The J gene is TRBJ2-2, the V gene TRBV28, with a tentative D call TRBD2 (6 bases). The CDR3 is 13 residues long. V lost 10 bases to trimming and J lost 1 base, with 10 bases between them. CDR1 MDHEN and CDR2 SYDVKM come from the germline V gene. This CDR3 reads CATMRENTGELFF. The DNA for the CDR3 is TGTGCCACTATGCGGGAGAACACCGGGGAGCTGTTTTTT.

V usage is TRBV7-3 and J usage is TRBJ1-1; 12 bases line up with TRBD1. CDR1 is SGHTA and CDR2 is FQGTGA in the germline V gene. The CDR3 runs 17 residues. V dropped 5 bases and J dropped 4; count of bases not matched to a gene: 11. In DNA form, the CDR3 reads TGTGCCAGCAGCAAGAAAGGGACAGGGGGCGCCGGCACTGAAGCTTTCTTT. This encodes CASSKKGTGGAGTEAFF.

The V call is TRBV28, the J call TRBJ1-5; the match to TRBD1 covers 7 bases. Trimming cost V 1 base and J 2 bases; bases outside gene matches: 5. Germline assignment: CDR1 MDHEN and CDR2 SYDVKM. There are 16 residues in the CDR3. CDR3 sequence: CASSLLAGGGNQPQHF. CDR3 DNA: TGTGCCAGCAGTTTATTGGCAGGGGGTGGCAATCAGCCCCAGCATTTT.

Concerning this clone itself: Other DNA sequences in the sample encode the same CDR3. The chain links TRBV10-2 to TRBJ2-7; 9 nucleotides line up with TRBD1. Per the germline V gene, CDR1 is WSHSY and CDR2 is SAAADI. J lost 2 bases, V lost 5 bases, and 1 base had no gene match. The CDR3 consists of 13 residues. The CDR3 protein is CASSRQGAYEQYF. The CDR3 DNA is TGCGCCAGCAGTAGACAGGGGGCCTACGAGCAGTACTTC.

This clone was counted a few times. V is TRBV28 and J is TRBJ2-1, with 9 nucleotides matching TRBD2. This CDR3 region has 17 residues. In germline, CDR1 is MDHEN, CDR2 SYDVKM. J gave up 7 bases and V 0 bases, and 10 bases lay outside the gene matches. CDR3 DNA: TGTGCCAGCAGTTTATGGCAGGGGCGGGAGGGAGGGAATGAGCAGTTCTTC. Residues: CASSLWQGREGGNEQFF.

DNA of the CDR3: TGTGCCAGCAGCTCCATTGCGGGGGGGCCGGTTGAGCAGTTCTTC. Encoded protein: CASSSIAGGPVEQFF. The rearrangement joins TRBV11-3 to TRBJ2-1; 9 bases map to TRBD2. The CDR3 is made up of 15 amino acids. Germline V CDR1 and CDR2: SGHNT, YENEEA. V lost 4 bases, J lost 9 bases, and 10 bases stayed unmatched. The whole variable domain, filled in from reference TRBV11-3 and TRBJ2-1, reads EAGVVQSPRYKIIEKKQPVAFWCNPISGHNTLYWYLQNLGQGPELLIRYENEEAVDDSQLPKDRFSAERLKGVDSTLKIQPAELGDSAVYLCASSSIAGGPVEQFFGPGTRLTVL.

The chain links TRBV7-8 to TRBJ1-4; 7 bases fit TRBD1. The CDR3 contains 15 residues. In germline, CDR1 is SGHVS, CDR2 FQNEAQ. Trimming removed 4 bases from V and 3 bases from J; junction bases left unmatched: 5. This CDR3 is CASSSTGASNEKLFF. In DNA form, the CDR3 reads TGTGCCAGCAGCTCTACAGGGGCCTCTAATGAAAAACTGTTTTTT.

The gene calls are TRBV9 and TRBJ2-3, with TRBD2 identical over 9 bases. This CDR3 spans 15 amino acids. Unmatched junction bases numbered 7, after V lost 4 bases and J lost 4 bases. Per germline, CDR1 SGDLS and CDR2 YYNGEE. Here the CDR3 reads CASSPSGIRADTQYF. In DNA, the CDR3 is TGTGCCAGCAGCCCTAGCGGGATTCGGGCAGATACGCAGTATTTT.

The chain employs TRBV2 and TRBJ2-3; no definite D call. V dropped 2 bases and J dropped 5 bases, with 8 bases sitting between them. The CDR3 has 13 residues. In germline, CDR1 is SNHLY, CDR2 FYNNEI. CDR3 sequence (DNA): TGTGCCAGCAGTGAATCCCCGGGAGATACGCAGTATTTT. Residues: CASSESPGDTQYF.